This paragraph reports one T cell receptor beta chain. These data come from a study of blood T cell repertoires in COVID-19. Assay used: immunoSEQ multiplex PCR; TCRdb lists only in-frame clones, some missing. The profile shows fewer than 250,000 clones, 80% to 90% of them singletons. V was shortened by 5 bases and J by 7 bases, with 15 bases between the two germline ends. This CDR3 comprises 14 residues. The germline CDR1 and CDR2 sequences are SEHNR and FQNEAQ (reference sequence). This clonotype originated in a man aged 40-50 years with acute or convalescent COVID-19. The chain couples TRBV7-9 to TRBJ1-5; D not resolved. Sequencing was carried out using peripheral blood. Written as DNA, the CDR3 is TGTGCCAGCAGCCTCGGGTGGGGAGGGCAGCCCCAGCATTTT. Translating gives CASSLGWGGQPQHF.